The 2 T cell receptor beta chains listed next were all sequenced from one sample in a study of CD8 T cells in ankylosing spondylitis. TCRdb ran MiXCR on the 5' RACE reads and lists one entry per CDR3 protein. This sample has around 300,000 distinct CDR3 sequences, with roughly 10% found just once. Sequenced: blood, either unsorted or a sorted T cell fraction (not recorded which). Receptors were obtained from a female donor with ankylosing spondylitis or in good health (not recorded which).

The sample holds many counts of this clonotype. This chain joins TRBV5-1 and TRBJ2-1; D is tentatively TRBD1 or TRBD2 (5 bases each). Germline loops: CDR1 SGHRS, CDR2 YFSETQ. This CDR3 has 15 residues. The V and J ends lost 4 bases and 5 bases respectively, with 16 bases between them. The CDR3 here is CASSPGTRDNNEQFF. CDR3 nucleotides: TGCGCCAGCAGCCCCGGGACGAGAGACAACAATGAGCAGTTCTTC.

This clonotype has at least ten counts. The chain carries TRBV28 and TRBJ2-3; D remains ambiguous. The V and J ends lost 5 bases and 2 bases respectively, with 8 bases between them. Germline-derived CDR1 and CDR2 are MDHEN and SYDVKM. The CDR3 covers 13 residues. CDR3 in DNA: TGTGCCAGCAGTCCCCCGAACACAGATACGCAGTATTTT. It specifies CASSPPNTDTQYF.